This T cell receptor beta chain is drawn from a study of blood T cell repertoires in COVID-19. About the research overall: Italy, Spain and the United States were the sources of the convalescent and acute COVID-19 samples.

Study processing details: Cell counts per sample came from amplifying reference gene primers. This table comes from immunoSEQ multiplex PCR, and its TCRdb copy is limited to in-frame clones, with some not included. The DNA was the basis for D and trimming; V, J and clone size are from that table. Among 130,000 to 150,000 clones listed, around nine tenths were seen once. This CDR3 has 15 residues. Germline-derived CDR1 and CDR2 are MNHEY and SVGAGI. V lost 2 bases and J lost 4, with 14 bases in between. The sample comprised peripheral blood. The TCR comes from a human donor in a cohort sampled during active COVID-19. V usage is TRBV6-5 and J usage is TRBJ1-1; D not resolved. The CDR3 coding sequence is TGTGCCAGCAGTTACGGCCCCCCCACCTCCACTGAAGCTTTCTTT. Translating gives CASSYGPPTSTEAFF.